Shown below are 5 T cell receptor beta chains from a single sample sequenced in a study of cytomegalovirus exposure and HLA in healthy donors. Clones were sequenced by immunoSEQ multiplex PCR, and TCRdb holds only the in-frame ones, with some missing. The sample holds about 360,000 clones, 86% seen once. The sample consisted of PBMCs. These receptors all come from a woman aged 18-35 years in good health and CMV-seronegative.

V usage is TRBV30 and J usage is TRBJ1-1; D gene ambiguous. V lost 3 bases, J lost 0 bases, and 8 bases lay in between. The CDR3 covers 13 residues. The germline CDR1 and CDR2 sequences are GTSNPN and SVGIG (reference sequence). The CDR3 is CAWSANMNTEAFF. For the CDR3, the DNA is TGTGCCTGGAGCGCTAATATGAACACTGAAGCTTTCTTT. The full variable domain, in which reference TRBV30 and TRBJ1-1 provide the parts outside the CDR3, is SQTIHQWPATLVQPVGSPLSLECTVEGTSNPNLYWYRQAAGRGLQLLFYSVGIGQISSEVPQNLSASRPQDRQFILSSKKLLLSDSGFYLCAWSANMNTEAFFGQGTRLTVV.

The chain is built from TRBV6-5 and TRBJ2-2; possible D gene TRBD1, 6 bases. Trimming cost V 0 bases and J 4 bases, with 12 bases left between them. The length of the CDR3 is 16 residues. Germline V gives CDR1 MNHEY, CDR2 SVGAGI. Here the CDR3 reads CASSYSFAGATGELFF. CDR3 DNA sequence: TGTGCCAGCAGTTACTCGTTTGCAGGGGCCACCGGGGAGCTGTTTTTT.

This CDR3 is CASSPLGQSNEQFF. As DNA, the CDR3 is TGTGCCAGCTCACCACTCGGACAGTCCAATGAGCAGTTCTTC. The chain joins TRBV18 to TRBJ2-1; TRBD1 might be the D (6 bases). This CDR3 contains 14 residues. V was trimmed by 1 base and J by 6 bases, leaving 10 bases between them. The germline V gene encodes CDR1 KGHSH and CDR2 LQKENI.

This clone was picked up a small number of times. The chain employs TRBV6-7 and TRBJ1-5, with D tentatively TRBD1 (6 bases). TRBV6-7 carries the ORF label, with uncertain function. V was trimmed by 7 bases and J by 0 bases, leaving 16 bases between them. The CDR3 consists of 16 residues. CDR3 sequence (DNA): TGTGCCAGCAAACCCCCACACAGGGATAGCAATCAGCCCCAGCATTTT. Its protein product is CASKPPHRDSNQPQHF.

V usage is TRBV2 and J usage is TRBJ2-7; 8 bases line up with TRBD1. In germline, CDR1 is SNHLY, CDR2 FYNNEI. There are 14 residues in the CDR3. V lost 3 bases to trimming and J lost 3 bases; unmatched junction nucleotides: 4. As DNA, the CDR3 is TGTGCCAGCAGTGATGGACAGGGTAACTACGAGCAGTACTTC. Its translation: CASSDGQGNYEQYF.